The sequence of this T cell receptor beta chain was determined in a study of Ad26.COV2.S vaccination and SARS-CoV-2 variants. Study-level information: Participant was drawn from the COV1001 Ad26.COV2.S trial arm.

Germline CDR1 reads MDHEN; CDR2 reads SYDVKM. This CDR3 has 16 amino acids. Trimming stripped 5 bases from V and 1 base from J, with 15 bases between. A note on this clone: Its specificity is not known.

Generated by immunoSEQ multiplex PCR, the TCRdb table keeps only in-frame clones and is missing some. This table holds fewer than 500,000 clones, around 90% found once. General study findings and limits: Post-vaccination breadth of spike-specific CD8+ and CD4+ T cell responses was reportedly substantial. It was found that vaccine and placebo recipients had similar non-spike TCR breadth.

Indicated treatment: 15 to 20 received Ad26.COV2.S at low or high dose, single or two shots; about 5 received placebo; per-sample allocation not given. Sampling took place 63 days after the first vaccine or placebo injection. The gene calls are TRBV28 and TRBJ1-5; TRBD1 is a possible D gene (6 bases). The specimen was peripheral blood, collected in a trial of Ad26.COV2.S vaccine versus placebo. This TCR derives from a person between 18 and 65 years old who received the Ad26.COV2.S COVID-19 vaccine or a placebo. The CDR3 DNA reads TGTGCCAGCAGTCCCGGGGGGGCAGGAAGCAATCAGCCCCAGCATTTT. Encoded protein: CASSPGGAGSNQPQHF.